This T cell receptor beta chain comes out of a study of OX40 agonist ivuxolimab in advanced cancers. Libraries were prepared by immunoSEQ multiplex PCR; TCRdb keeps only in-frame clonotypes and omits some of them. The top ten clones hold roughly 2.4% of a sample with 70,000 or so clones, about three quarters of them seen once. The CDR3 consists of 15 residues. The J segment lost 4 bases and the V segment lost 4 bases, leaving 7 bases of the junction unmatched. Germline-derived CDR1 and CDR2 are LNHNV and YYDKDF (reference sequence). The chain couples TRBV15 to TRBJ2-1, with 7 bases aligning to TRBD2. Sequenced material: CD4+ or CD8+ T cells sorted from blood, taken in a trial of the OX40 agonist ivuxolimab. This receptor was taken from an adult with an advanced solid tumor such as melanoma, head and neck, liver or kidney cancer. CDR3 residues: CATSNRGVSYNEQFF. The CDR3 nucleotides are TGTGCCACCAGCAACCGGGGGGTTTCTTACAATGAGCAGTTCTTC.